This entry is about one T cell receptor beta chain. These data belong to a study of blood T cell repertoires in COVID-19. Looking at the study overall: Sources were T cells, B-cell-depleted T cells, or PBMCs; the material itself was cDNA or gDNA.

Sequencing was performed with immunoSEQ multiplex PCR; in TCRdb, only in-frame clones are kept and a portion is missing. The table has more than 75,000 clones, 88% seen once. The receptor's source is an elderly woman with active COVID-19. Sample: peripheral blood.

CDR3 sequence reads: CSVGAGRTSSGETQYF. For the CDR3, the DNA is TGCAGCGTGGGTGCGGGCAGGACTAGCTCGGGGGAGACCCAGTACTTC. The chain joins TRBV29-1 to TRBJ2-5; 8 nucleotides align to TRBD2. Germline CDR1 reads SQVTM; CDR2 reads ANQGSEA. CDR3 length: 16 amino acids. Trimming cost V 6 bases and J 5 bases; bases outside gene matches: 17.